A single sample gave rise to the 3 T cell receptor beta chains below, sequenced in a study of cytomegalovirus exposure and HLA in healthy donors. Researchers ran the PCR with 60 Vbeta and 13 Jbeta primers. The assay was immunoSEQ multiplex PCR, and TCRdb's table has in-frame clones only and misses some. The sample carries approximately 99,000 clones, approximately 73% recorded once. Sequenced sample: PBMCs. The receptors here all came from a man aged 40-49 years in good health and CMV-seronegative.

This clone was found a few times. The rearrangement joins TRBV2 to TRBJ1-5; 8 bases line up with TRBD1. Unmatched junction bases numbered 12, after V lost 4 bases and J lost 7 bases. This CDR3 comprises 16 residues. Germline CDR1 is SNHLY and CDR2 is FYNNEI. CDR3 nucleotide sequence: TGTGCCAGCAGTGCTGGACAGGGAGGTGTAGGGCAGCCCCAGCATTTT. Amino acid sequence: CASSAGQGGVGQPQHF.

The CDR3 bases are TGCGCCAGCAGCCGGACAGGGATCCGAACCGGGGAGCTGTTTTTT. It specifies CASSRTGIRTGELFF. The gene calls are TRBV4-3 and TRBJ2-2; 8 positions match TRBD1. Unmatched junction bases numbered 6, after V lost 4 bases and J lost 5 bases. This CDR3 is 15 amino acids long. The V gene's germline CDR1 is LGHNA and CDR2 YSLEER.

V gene TRBV6-5 combines with J gene TRBJ1-3; tentatively, D is TRBD1 (6 bases). The V gene lost 0 bases and the J gene lost 0 bases, with 9 bases spanning the gap. CDR3 length: 16 residues. Germline V CDR1 and CDR2: MNHEY, SVGAGI. The CDR3 DNA sequence: TGTGCCAGCAGTTACTCCCTGACAGGCTCTGGAAACACCATATATTTT. Translation gives CASSYSLTGSGNTIYF.